The source of this TCR beta chain is a study of blood T cell repertoires in COVID-19. Study overall: The United States, Italy and Spain provided the acute and convalescent COVID-19 samples. Sources were T cells, B-cell-depleted T cells, or PBMCs; the material itself was cDNA or gDNA.

The CDR3 spans 12 residues. V lost 9 bases and J lost 8; bases outside the gene matches: 7. Germline V gene data show CDR1 as MNHEY and CDR2 as SMNVEV (reference sequence). Authors' processing steps: Cell counts per sample came from amplifying reference gene primers. Data came from immunoSEQ multiplex PCR; TCRdb stores just in-frame clones and leaves some out. That table furnishes V, J and clone size, whereas the DNA furnished D and trimming. The table has about 310,000 clones, 85% to 90% seen once; the top ten hold under 3.5%. Seattle's cohort entered during active infection and was followed longitudinally.

This chain joins TRBV27 and TRBJ1-2; TRBD1 agrees at 9 bases. The sequence was obtained from a young woman with COVID-19, enrolled during active disease. Sequencing was done on a sample of peripheral blood. CDR3 protein: CARGTGPVGYTF. The CDR3 region has the DNA TGTGCCAGGGGGACAGGGCCCGTCGGCTACACCTTC.